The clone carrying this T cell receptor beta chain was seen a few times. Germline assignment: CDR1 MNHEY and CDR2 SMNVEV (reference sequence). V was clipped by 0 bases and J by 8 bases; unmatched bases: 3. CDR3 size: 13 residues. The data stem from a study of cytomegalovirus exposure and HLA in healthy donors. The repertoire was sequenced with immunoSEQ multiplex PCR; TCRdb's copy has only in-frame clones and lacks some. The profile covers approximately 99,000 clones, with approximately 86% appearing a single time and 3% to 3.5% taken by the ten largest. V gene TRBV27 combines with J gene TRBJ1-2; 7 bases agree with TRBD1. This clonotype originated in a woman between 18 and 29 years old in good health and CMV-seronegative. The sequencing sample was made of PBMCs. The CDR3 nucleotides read TGTGCCAGCAGTTTATCGACAGGGATCGGCTACACCTTC. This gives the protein CASSLSTGIGYTF.